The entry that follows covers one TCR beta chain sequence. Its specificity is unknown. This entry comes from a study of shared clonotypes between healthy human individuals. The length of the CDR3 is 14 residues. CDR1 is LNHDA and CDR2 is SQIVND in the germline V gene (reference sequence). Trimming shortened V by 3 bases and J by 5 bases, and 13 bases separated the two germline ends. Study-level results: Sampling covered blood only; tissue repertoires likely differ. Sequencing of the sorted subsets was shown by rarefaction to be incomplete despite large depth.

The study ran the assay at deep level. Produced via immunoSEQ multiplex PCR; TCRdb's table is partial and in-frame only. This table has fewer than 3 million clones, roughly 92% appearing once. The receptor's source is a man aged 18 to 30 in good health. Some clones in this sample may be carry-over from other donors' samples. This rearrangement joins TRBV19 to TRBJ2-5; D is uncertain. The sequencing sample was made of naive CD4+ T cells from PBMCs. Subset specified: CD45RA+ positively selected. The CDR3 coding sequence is TGTGCCAGTAGTATGGGTCTGGGTCCGGAGACCCAGTACTTC. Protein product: CASSMGLGPETQYF. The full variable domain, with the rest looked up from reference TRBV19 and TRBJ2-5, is DGGITQSPKYLFRKEGQNVTLSCEQNLNHDAMYWYRQDPGQGLRLIYYSQIVNDFQKGDIAEGYSVSREKKESFPLTVTSAQKNPTAFYLCASSMGLGPETQYFGPGTRLLVL.